This entry describes one TCR beta chain. What it binds is not known. At least 3 on the Clinical Activity Score was recorded for ophthalmopathy patients, who also had NOSPECS grade at least 4 and duration under 3 months. This entry comes from a study of T cells in Graves' hyperthyroidism and ophthalmopathy. Using RNA transcripts as the source, TCR beta CDR3 regions were amplified. A set of HTBI primers served as the primers for a first-round RT-PCR of the TCR CDR3. TCRdb processed the multiplex PCR reads anew with MiXCR; each CDR3 protein has one entry. The sample lists 530,000 or so distinct CDR3 sequences, approximately 17% seen once, with approximately 15% in the top ten. Study conclusions and caveats: Blood samples included most of the expanded thyroid clonotypes exceeding 0.001. Progression to ophthalmopathy was predicted a median of approximately 6.4 months early.

Trimming cost V 0 bases and J 6 bases; bases outside gene matches: 4. The germline gives CDR1 SGHAT, CDR2 FQNNGV. This CDR3 comprises 16 residues. The sequenced material came from blood. V gene TRBV11-2 combines with J gene TRBJ1-5, with TRBD1 matching 11 bases. The clonotype comes from a woman between 18 and 29 years old with Graves' ophthalmopathy. As DNA, the CDR3 is TGTGCCAGCAGCTTAGATACCGGGACAGGGGGTCAGCCCCAGCATTTT. Residues: CASSLDTGTGGQPQHF.